This record concerns one T cell receptor (beta chain) sequence. Libraries were prepared by immunoSEQ multiplex PCR; TCRdb keeps only in-frame clonotypes and omits some of them. The sample lists 3,000 to 4,000 clones, 82% occurring once. CDR3 length: 14 residues. CDR1 is ENHRY and CDR2 is SYGVKD in the germline V gene. Trimming removed 8 bases from V and 0 bases from J; junction bases left unmatched: 3. The data derive from a study of tumor T cells in aggressive B-cell lymphoma. The sample consisted of tumor tissue. The sequence was collected from an adult with diffuse large B cell lymphoma. The chain couples TRBV10-3 to TRBJ2-1; 8 bases line up with TRBD2. CDR3 in DNA: TGTGCCATCCGGCGGGGGGACTCCTACAATGAGCAGTTCTTC. Translated: CAIRRGDSYNEQFF.